The 21 T cell receptor beta chains below come from one sample, sequenced in a study of CD8 T cells in ankylosing spondylitis. These receptors are not linked to any known antigen. A single record per CDR3 protein comes from TCRdb applying MiXCR to the 5' RACE reads. The data show hundreds of thousands of distinct CDR3 sequences, about 13% seen once. General observations from the study: Within ankylosing spondylitis blood, a TCR beta motif made up of fewer than ten highly homologous variants appeared to be characteristic.

Sequencing input: blood, either unsorted or a sorted T cell fraction (not recorded which). Source of these receptors: a male donor with ankylosing spondylitis.

This clonotype has just a few counts. The rearrangement uses TRBV5-1 and TRBJ2-3; 8 bases agree with TRBD2. CDR3 length: 14 residues. The trim removed 5 bases at V and 3 bases at J, leaving 5 bases unmatched. Germline CDR1 SGHRS, CDR2 YFSETQ. CDR3 amino acids: CASRPGGWTDTQYF. In nucleotides, the CDR3 is TGCGCCAGCAGACCGGGAGGGTGGACAGATACGCAGTATTTT.

This clonotype was seen repeatedly, ten times or more. The chain combines TRBV10-3 with TRBJ2-7; no firm D call. The length of the CDR3 is 13 residues. V gave up 2 bases and J gave up 7 bases, with 12 bases separating them. Looked up from germline, CDR1 is ENHRY and CDR2 is SYGVKD. CDR3: CAISEIPTTEQYV. The CDR3 DNA is TGTGCCATCAGTGAGATCCCCACTACTGAGCAGTACGTC.

V gene TRBV2 combines with J gene TRBJ2-1, with 8 bases that match TRBD2. There are 15 residues in the CDR3. CDR1 SNHLY and CDR2 FYNNEI come from the germline V gene. The V gene end was trimmed by 2 bases and the J gene end by 5 bases; junction bases not matched to a gene: 5. The CDR3 nucleotides read TGTGCCAGCAGTGAACGCGGGAGGTGGGACAATGAGCAGTTCTTC. Translating gives CASSERGRWDNEQFF.

This clonotype was counted between two and nine times. The chain links TRBV20-1 to TRBJ2-2, with 8 bases fitting TRBD2. CDR1 and CDR2 (germline): DFQATT, SNEGSKA (reference sequence). The CDR3 covers 15 residues. V lost 3 bases, J lost 4 bases, and 7 bases stayed unmatched. CDR3 DNA sequence: TGCAGTGCTAGGCGGAGACTAGCGTTCACCGGGGAGCTGTTTTTT. It codes for CSARRRLAFTGELFF.

This clonotype was seen a handful of times. The chain carries TRBV7-9 and TRBJ1-5; tentative D call: TRBD1 (5 bases). V lost 3 bases to trimming and J lost 4 bases, with 10 bases between them. The germline V gene encodes CDR1 SEHNR and CDR2 FQNEAQ (reference sequence). The CDR3 extends over 14 amino acids. Written as DNA, the CDR3 is TGTGCCAGCAGCTTCGGGGCAAGAAATCAGCCCCAGCATTTT. Protein sequence: CASSFGARNQPQHF.

CDR3 protein: CASSLDSVGYEQFF. CDR3 nucleotides: TGTGCCAGCAGCTTAGATAGCGTAGGGTATGAGCAGTTCTTC. The J gene is TRBJ2-1, the V gene TRBV11-2; a weak D match, TRBD2 (5 bases). With 0 bases removed from V and 8 bases from J, the gap between germline ends came to 11 bases. CDR1 and CDR2 from the germline V gene are SGHAT and FQNNGV. The CDR3 is 14 residues long.

The table lists this clonotype with a few counts. The chain combines TRBV5-1 with TRBJ2-3, with 7 nucleotides matching TRBD2. The CDR3 extends over 15 amino acids. The germline CDR1 and CDR2 sequences are SGHRS and YFSETQ. V dropped 0 bases and J dropped 4; count of bases not matched to a gene: 5. This chain's CDR3 is CASSLESRGADTQYF. The CDR3 DNA sequence: TGCGCCAGCAGCTTGGAGTCCCGGGGGGCAGATACGCAGTATTTT.

This clonotype occurred many times. The gene calls are TRBV11-2 and TRBJ1-6; 10 bases agree with TRBD1. CDR1 SGHAT and CDR2 FQNNGV come from the germline V gene. V shed 8 bases and J 9 bases; nucleotides not matched to a gene: 1. This CDR3 region has 12 residues. The CDR3 region is CASWTGGSPLHF. In DNA, the CDR3 is TGTGCCAGCTGGACAGGGGGTTCACCCCTCCACTTT.

The chain recombines TRBV5-4 with TRBJ2-4; D gene uncertain. With 1 base removed from V and 3 bases from J, the gap between germline ends came to 14 bases. Germline CDR1 is SGHNT and CDR2 is YYREEE (reference sequence). The CDR3 loop spans 16 amino acids. The CDR3 loop reads CASSLSLHEGKNIQYF. As DNA, the CDR3 is TGTGCCAGCAGCTTGAGTCTCCACGAAGGCAAAAACATTCAGTACTTC.

This clonotype has at least ten counts. This chain links TRBV29-1 with TRBJ2-1; tentatively, D is TRBD1 or TRBD2 (6 bases each). This CDR3 is 13 amino acids long. Germline loops: CDR1 SQVTM, CDR2 ANQGSEA. Trimming stripped 4 bases from V and 8 bases from J, with 15 bases between. CDR3 region: CSVGRGTKDEQFF. In nucleotides, the CDR3 is TGCAGCGTTGGACGCGGGACAAAGGATGAGCAGTTCTTC.

This clonotype turned up a few times. V is TRBV6-1 and J is TRBJ2-1; 7 positions agree with TRBD2. The CDR3 contains 17 residues. Germline values: CDR1 MNHNS, CDR2 SASEGT. J gave up 4 bases and V 6 bases, and 15 bases lay outside the gene matches. CDR3 sequence: CASRKAGLNIGYNEQFF. CDR3 sequence (DNA): TGTGCCAGCAGGAAAGCGGGGCTAAACATTGGATACAATGAGCAGTTCTTC.

This clonotype was seen more than once but under ten times. The V and J genes are TRBV7-2 and TRBJ2-7, with a tentative D call TRBD1 (6 bases). Germline values: CDR1 SGHTA, CDR2 FQGNSA. Trimming cost V 5 bases and J 6 bases, with 14 bases left between them. This CDR3 is built from 13 residues. This CDR3 reads CASSTGQTGEQYF. The DNA of the CDR3 is TGTGCCAGCAGCACCGGACAGACGGGCGAGCAGTACTTC.

The chain combines TRBV7-2 with TRBJ2-7; 8 positions agree with TRBD2. J was trimmed by 2 bases and V by 5 bases; bases with no gene match: 11. CDR3 length: 16 amino acids. Per germline, CDR1 SGHTA and CDR2 FQGNSA. The CDR3 reads CASSARGGGPPYEQYF. The CDR3 region has the DNA TGTGCCAGCAGCGCCCGGGGGGGAGGGCCTCCCTACGAGCAGTACTTC.

V and J are TRBV2 and TRBJ2-2; 7 bases fit TRBD1. Looked up from germline, CDR1 is SNHLY and CDR2 is FYNNEI. V dropped 6 bases and J dropped 5; count of bases not matched to a gene: 9. This CDR3 spans 15 amino acids. The CDR3 bases are TGTGCCAGCAGGCTGCCGGGACAGCTAACCGGGGAGCTGTTTTTT. Its translation: CASRLPGQLTGELFF.

The chain couples TRBV11-2 to TRBJ2-2, with 7 bases lining up with TRBD2. There are 15 residues in the CDR3. Germline loops: CDR1 SGHAT, CDR2 FQNNGV. The J segment lost 6 bases and the V segment lost 5 bases, leaving 9 bases of the junction unmatched. The CDR3: CASSAPREAPGELFF. In DNA, the CDR3 is TGTGCCAGCAGCGCCCCACGGGAGGCCCCCGGGGAGCTGTTTTTT. The full variable domain, completed using reference TRBV11-2 and TRBJ2-2, is EAGVAQSPRYKIIEKRQSVAFWCNPISGHATLYWYQQILGQGPKLLIQFQNNGVVDDSQLPKDRFSAERLKGVDSTLKIQPAKLEDSAVYLCASSAPREAPGELFFGEGSRLTVL.

The table lists this clonotype with many counts. The chain employs TRBV3-1 and TRBJ2-2; D may be TRBD1 (6 bases). Trimming took 3 bases from V and 2 from J, leaving 7 bases between them. The V gene's germline CDR1 is LGHDT and CDR2 YNNKEL (reference sequence). The CDR3 is made up of 14 amino acids. CDR3: CASSQDRNTGELFF. The CDR3 coding sequence is TGTGCCAGCAGCCAGGACAGAAACACCGGGGAGCTGTTTTTT.

This clonotype was found many times. The chain carries TRBV7-2 and TRBJ2-3; 9 bases align to TRBD2. V gave up 3 bases and J gave up 5 bases; unmatched junction bases: 12. The CDR3 covers 17 residues. From germline, CDR1 is SGHTA and CDR2 FQGNSA. CDR3 in amino acids: CASSLGLAGYKEDTQYF. The CDR3 DNA reads as TGTGCCAGCAGCTTGGGGCTAGCGGGATATAAGGAAGATACGCAGTATTTT.

This clonotype was found a few times. The J gene is TRBJ1-1, the V gene TRBV5-1, with 8 bases matching TRBD1. This CDR3 is built from 16 residues. CDR1 is SGHRS, CDR2 YFSETQ, per germline. Trimming took 3 bases from V and 0 from J; bases not matched to a gene: 7. The CDR3 here is CASSSGDRGLNTEAFF. Written as DNA, the CDR3 is TGCGCCAGCAGCTCCGGCGACAGGGGATTGAACACTGAAGCTTTCTTT. The full variable domain, rest sourced from reference TRBV5-1 and TRBJ1-1, is KAGVTQTPRYLIKTRGQQVTLSCSPISGHRSVSWYQQTPGQGLQFLFEYFSETQRNKGNFPGRFSGRQFSNSRSEMNVSTLELGDSALYLCASSSGDRGLNTEAFFGQGTRLTVV.

This clonotype was counted between two and nine times. The chain couples TRBV6-1 to TRBJ1-1; TRBD1 agrees at 12 bases. There are 16 residues in the CDR3. Germline values: CDR1 MNHNS, CDR2 SASEGT. J was trimmed by 7 bases and V by 7 bases; bases with no gene match: 13. CDR3 DNA sequence: TGTGCCAGCACACAAACCGGGACAGGGGGCTTTGGTGAAGCTTTCTTT. Its translation: CASTQTGTGGFGEAFF.

The gene calls are TRBV5-1 and TRBJ1-5; perhaps TRBD1 as D (5 bases). CDR1 is SGHRS, CDR2 YFSETQ, per germline. This CDR3 is 15 amino acids long. V dropped 4 bases and J dropped 0 bases, with 11 bases sitting between them. The CDR3 DNA reads as TGCGCCAGCAGCCCCGTCGGGGGTAGCAATCAGCCCCAGCATTTT. This codes for CASSPVGGSNQPQHF.

This clonotype was seen a handful of times. This chain uses TRBV12-3 or TRBV12-4 with TRBJ2-3, with 8 bases matching TRBD2. The junction had 8 bases not matched to a gene; V was cut back by 7 bases and J by 2 bases. The CDR3 has 15 amino acids. The CDR3 nucleotides are TGTGCCAGCACCCTCCTCGGGGGGGTCACAGATACGCAGTATTTT. Protein: CASTLLGGVTDTQYF.